This T cell receptor beta chain was retrieved from a study of molecular identifiers for immune sequencing clone quantification. Study-level results: Highly expanded clone sizes could end up underestimated if a barcode were shared by identical TCR molecules.

A CD8+CD4-CCR7+CD45RA+ phenotype served as the sorting definition for naive CD8 T cells. TCRdb redid the calling of the PCR reads with MiXCR, one entry per CDR3 protein. The sample lists 40,000 to 65,000 distinct CDR3 sequences, about a third occurring once. To note about this clonotype: Its specificity is unknown.

The TCR sequence derives from a human donor in good health. Some libraries in this study had Jurkat cell RNA spiked in. Material: naive CD8+ T cells from blood, with Jurkat cell RNA spiked in. Sample subset: FACS-sorted CD8+CD4-CCR7+CD45RA+ naive T cells.

The CDR3 DNA sequence: TGTGCCAGCAGCGACGGGCTGCGGGGCTTACAAGAGACCCAGTACTTC. Its translation is CASSDGLRGLQETQYF. The chain joins TRBV9 to TRBJ2-5, with D possibly being TRBD2 (6 bases). This CDR3 contains 16 residues. V gave up 3 bases and J gave up 2 bases, with 17 bases separating them. The germline gives CDR1 SGDLS, CDR2 YYNGEE.